Each of the 2 T cell receptor beta chains below was sequenced from the same sample in a study of tumor-infiltrating lymphocytes in primary liver carcinoma. The tissue used was unsorted bulk material of about 19-34 mg. RNA and DNA were co-extracted from it with the AllPrep DNA/RNA mini kit. Starting from 400 to 500 ng of total RNA, TCR beta cDNA was produced with a primer in the constant region. Employing slightly modified ARM-PCR, three nested multiplex PCR rounds were run, and these gave rise to the TCR beta libraries. Primers for the first two PCR rounds were TRBV1-TRBV30 forward primers and a C-beta reverse primer (about 11 cycles per round). TCRdb used MiXCR to reprocess the multiplex PCR reads, holding one entry per CDR3 protein. The sample lists around 47,000 distinct CDR3 sequences; about 73% were seen once. Sequenced input: liver tumor tissue from sampling region 2. Regarding subset: tumor region T2, inferior pole. Receptors were obtained from a man aged 35 to 55 with primary liver carcinoma and hepatitis B virus infection.

Of note for this clonotype: The CDR3 ends on some other residue instead of the conserved phenylalanine or tryptophan, so this is likely a read error. The genes are TRBV29-1 and TRBJ2-1; TRBD1 matches at 8 bases. The CDR3 covers 12 residues. Germline values: CDR1 SQVTM, CDR2 ANQGSEA. DNA of the CDR3: TGTAGCTCAGAACAGGGGGTGGGTGAGCAGTTCTCC. Translating gives CSSEQGVGEQFS.

The chain couples TRBV4-3 to TRBJ2-5; 8 nucleotides agree with TRBD1. The CDR3 is made up of 15 amino acids. Germline loops: CDR1 LGHNA, CDR2 YSLEER. Written as DNA, the CDR3 is TGCACTAGCAACCATCGAGGACAGGGTGAGGAGACCCAGTACTTC. Protein product: CTSNHRGQGEETQYF.